What follows are 15 T cell receptor beta chains derived from one specimen sequenced in a study of Ad26.COV2.S vaccination and SARS-CoV-2 variants. Sequenced by immunoSEQ multiplex PCR; TCRdb stores in-frame clones only, minus some. Here the sample spans about 260,000 clones, roughly nine tenths being singletons. Treatment denoted: roughly 20 received Ad26.COV2.S at low or high dose, single or two shots; 5 received placebo; per-sample allocation not given. The study sampled participants on day 63 after the first vaccine or placebo injection. This specimen consisted of peripheral blood, obtained in a trial of Ad26.COV2.S vaccine versus placebo. The origin of the receptors is a person between 18 and 65 years old who received the Ad26.COV2.S COVID-19 vaccine or a placebo.

This clone has only one observation. The chain carries TRBV2 and TRBJ2-1; D remains ambiguous. Between the trimmed V and J ends, which lost 0 bases and 0 bases, there was a span of 9 bases. Germline lookup yields CDR1 SNHLY and CDR2 FYNNEI. The CDR3 totals 16 residues. CDR3 DNA: TGTGCCAGCAGTGAAGCGCGCCAGAACTCCTACAATGAGCAGTTCTTC. Encoded protein: CASSEARQNSYNEQFF.

V usage is TRBV30 and J usage is TRBJ2-7, with 8 bases matching TRBD1. V was pared by 2 bases and J by 3 bases, with 3 bases of the junction left unmatched. CDR1 is GTSNPN, CDR2 SVGIG, per germline (reference sequence). CDR3 length equals 13 residues. CDR3 region: CAWSFTGGYEQYF. CDR3 coding DNA: TGTGCCTGGAGTTTCACAGGGGGCTACGAGCAGTACTTC.

The chain combines TRBV4-3 with TRBJ1-6, with 9 bases fitting TRBD1. Germline V gene lookup returns CDR1 LGHNA and CDR2 YSLEER. The length of the CDR3 is 17 residues. Losses at the gene ends were 1 base for V and 9 bases for J; bases not matched to a gene: 10. Here the CDR3 DNA reads TGCGCCAGCAGCCAAGTGAGGACAGGGGTCGGAATTTCACCCCTCCACTTT. It is translated as CASSQVRTGVGISPLHF.

The chain has TRBV9 and TRBJ2-6; 7 nucleotides align to TRBD1. V gave up 2 bases and J gave up 0 bases; unmatched junction bases: 8. The CDR3 consists of 18 residues. The germline CDR1 and CDR2 sequences are SGDLS and YYNGEE. The CDR3 DNA sequence: TGTGCCAGCAGCGTCCGGGACAGTGTATACTCTGGGGCCAACGTCCTGACTTTC. Translation gives CASSVRDSVYSGANVLTF.

This chain connects TRBV24-1 to TRBJ2-5, with D perhaps matching TRBD2 (5 bases). Germline loops: CDR1 KGHDR, CDR2 SFDVKD. Trimming took 4 bases from V and 5 from J, leaving 13 bases between them. The CDR3 totals 14 residues. The CDR3 DNA sequence: TGTGCCACCAGTGACTCACTGACGGGGGAGACCCAGTACTTC. Amino acid sequence: CATSDSLTGETQYF.

The rearrangement uses TRBV6-2 or TRBV6-3 and TRBJ1-5; no reliable D call. The CDR3 runs to 16 residues. V shed 0 bases and J shed 2 bases, with 11 bases lying between them. The germline CDR1 and CDR2 sequences are MNHEY and SVGEGT. The chain's CDR3 is CASSYSTGRGNQPQHF. The CDR3 nucleotides are TGTGCCAGCAGTTACTCTACGGGGAGGGGCAATCAGCCCCAGCATTTT.

The V gene is TRBV18, the J gene TRBJ2-3; TRBD1 or TRBD2 may be the D gene (5 bases each). CDR1 is KGHSH and CDR2 is LQKENI in the germline V gene. Between the trimmed V and J ends, which lost 5 bases and 3 bases, there was a span of 18 bases. The CDR3 spans 16 residues. CDR3 nucleotides: TGTGCCAGCTCAACAACTGGGACCGTCGGGACAGATACGCAGTATTTT. Encoded protein: CASSTTGTVGTDTQYF.

With respect to this clone: One end of the junction fails to match germline, which may point to a read error. The rearrangement links TRBV7-7 to TRBJ2-5; tentatively, D is TRBD1 (6 bases). This CDR3 contains 13 residues. Germline V gene sequence: CDR1 SSHAT, CDR2 FNYEAQ (reference sequence). CDR3 nucleotide sequence: TGTGCTAGCAGCCCCACAGGGAGTGAGACCCAGTACTTC. Its protein product is CASSPTGSETQYF. Based on the CDR3 plus reference TRBV7-7 and TRBJ2-5, the full variable domain is GAGVSQSPRYKVTKRGQDVTLRCDPISSHATLYWYQQALGQGPEFLTYFNYEAQPDKSGLPSDRFSAERPEGSISTLTIQRTEQRDSAMYRCASSPTGSETQYFGPGTRLLVL.

The chain joins TRBV2 to TRBJ2-5; 14 nucleotides match TRBD2. Germline trimming cut 8 bases from V and 2 bases from J; bases unmatched to any gene: 7. Germline-derived CDR1 and CDR2 are SNHLY and FYNNEI. There are 16 residues in the CDR3. The CDR3, as DNA: TGTGCCAGCGACGGACTAGCGGGGGGAGGGCAAGAGACCCAGTACTTC. Amino acids: CASDGLAGGGQETQYF.

The table lists this clone with a few counts. The chain carries TRBV27 and TRBJ2-2, with D perhaps assigned TRBD1 or TRBD2 (5 bases each). The length of the CDR3 is 15 residues. Trimming removed 3 bases at V and 2 bases at J, with 10 bases between. Germline V gives CDR1 MNHEY, CDR2 SMNVEV (reference sequence). The CDR3 sequence: CASSFIGTNTGELFF. For the CDR3, the DNA is TGTGCCAGCAGTTTTATCGGGACCAACACCGGGGAGCTGTTTTTT.

CDR3 in amino acids: CASSLEPPGDQPQHF. The DNA for the CDR3 is TGTGCCAGCAGCTTAGAGCCCCCAGGGGATCAGCCCCAGCATTTT. V usage is TRBV7-9 and J usage is TRBJ1-5; tentative D call: TRBD1 (6 bases). The V gene's germline CDR1 is SEHNR and CDR2 FQNEAQ (reference sequence). CDR3 size: 15 residues. The V end lost 1 base, the J end lost 5 bases, and 12 bases lay between the germline ends.

The chain is built from TRBV12-2 and TRBJ2-7; whether TRBD2, the table's D call, matches the DNA was not checked. TRBV12-2 is described as a pseudogene. This CDR3 spans 18 amino acids. In DNA form, the CDR3 reads TGTGCAAGTCGCTTAATGGGACTAGCGGGAGTCCCTGGCTACGAGCAGTACGTC. It is translated as CASRLMGLAGVPGYEQYV.

The chain has TRBV19 and TRBJ1-1; 9 positions agree with TRBD1. Unmatched junction bases numbered 3, after V lost 5 bases and J lost 2 bases. The CDR3 is 14 amino acids. The germline CDR1 and CDR2 sequences are LNHDA and SQIVND (reference sequence). The CDR3 protein is CASSGTGINTEAFF. In DNA form, the CDR3 reads TGTGCCAGTAGTGGGACAGGGATCAACACTGAAGCTTTCTTT.

A few counts support this clone. The chain employs TRBV9 and TRBJ2-5; the D is unclear. Trimming took 3 bases from V and 1 from J, leaving 7 bases between them. Looked up from germline, CDR1 is SGDLS and CDR2 is YYNGEE. This CDR3 spans 13 amino acids. CDR3 in DNA: TGTGCCAGCAGCGCGTACACCCAAGAGACCCAGTACTTC. Amino acids: CASSAYTQETQYF.

The chain couples TRBV5-6 to TRBJ2-3; D remains unclear. V lost 2 bases and J lost 3, with 4 bases in between. The germline V gene encodes CDR1 SGHDT and CDR2 YYEEEE. The CDR3 is 12 residues long. This CDR3 reads CASSLITDTQYF. The CDR3 DNA reads TGTGCCAGCAGCTTAATTACAGATACGCAGTATTTT. The variable domain in full, with the rest retrieved from reference TRBV5-6 and TRBJ2-3, is DAGVTQSPTHLIKTRGQQVTLRCSPKSGHDTVSWYQQALGQGPQFIFQYYEEEERQRGNFPDRFSGHQFPNYSSELNVNALLLGDSALYLCASSLITDTQYFGPGTRLTVL.